The subject of this entry is one T cell receptor (beta chain). Germline V gives CDR1 SGHRS, CDR2 YFSETQ. V was clipped by 0 bases and J by 1 base, with 11 bases between them. This CDR3 contains 16 residues. Produced via immunoSEQ multiplex PCR; TCRdb's table is partial and in-frame only. Of approximately 100,000 clones in the sample, approximately 90% were seen once. The data are from a study of control samples from healthy donors and cancer patients. The material sequenced was blood. The rearrangement links TRBV5-1 to TRBJ2-4; D possibly corresponds to TRBD2 (6 bases). This receptor was identified in a human donor in good health. The donor label of this sample is uncertain. CDR3 amino acids: CASSLEGGAAKNIQYF. CDR3 DNA: TGCGCCAGCAGCTTGGAGGGCGGGGCGGCCAAAAACATTCAGTACTTC.